This T cell receptor beta chain was sequenced during a study of blood T cell repertoires in COVID-19. In the study overall: The cDNA or gDNA used as material had been derived from T cells, B-cell-depleted T cells, or PBMCs.

Cohorts were determined from participant-reported clinical history. Data came from immunoSEQ multiplex PCR; TCRdb stores just in-frame clones and leaves some out. The table records a few hundred thousand clones, more than 75% of them present only once. Sequencing input: PBMCs or T cells enriched from blood (not recorded which). This clonotype was sampled from a woman between 50 and 59 years old who had been exposed to COVID-19.

CDR3 protein: CASSQRTSGVSSTDTQYF. The CDR3, as DNA: TGTGCCAGTAGTCAGAGGACTAGCGGGGTATCTAGCACAGATACGCAGTATTTT. This rearrangement joins TRBV19 to TRBJ2-3; 12 positions agree with TRBD2. Germline-derived CDR1 and CDR2 are LNHDA and SQIVND (reference sequence). The V segment lost 5 bases and the J segment 0 bases; nucleotides outside the gene matches: 9. This CDR3 has 18 residues.